This TCR beta chain was retrieved from a study of T cell responses to AZD1222 COVID-19 vaccine. Broader study findings: Sampling captured repertoires only after the peak T cell response. CD4 TCRs associated with vaccination spanned spike, dominating at 160-218 and 743-854. Clonal diversity was possibly underestimated; the donors were predominantly white British and more often female.

This table comes from immunoSEQ multiplex PCR, and its TCRdb copy is limited to in-frame clones, with some not included. The sample has 130,000 to 150,000 clones; roughly 91% are singletons. Turning to this clone: Its specificity is not known.

The germline V gene encodes CDR1 SGHNT and CDR2 YENEEA. J gave up 4 bases and V 5 bases, and 8 bases lay outside the gene matches. The CDR3 sequence is 15 residues long. The rearrangement links TRBV11-3 to TRBJ1-3; 7 bases map to TRBD1. This TCR was recovered from an adult in good health. This specimen was peripheral blood, taken on day 0 of AZD1222 vaccination. The CDR3 reads CASSMPTGRGNTIYF. Here the CDR3 DNA reads TGTGCCAGCAGCATGCCGACAGGGAGAGGAAACACCATATATTTT.